What follows are 18 T cell receptor beta chains derived from one specimen sequenced in a study of CD8 T cells in ankylosing spondylitis. TCRdb called the 5' RACE reads again in MiXCR, with one record for every CDR3 protein. The sample yields 30,000 to 35,000 distinct CDR3 sequences, roughly 33% seen once. Source material: synovial fluid, either unsorted or a sorted T cell fraction (not recorded which). Every receptor here comes from a male donor with ankylosing spondylitis.

This clonotype was seen only a few times. The CDR3 region is CASRSGTGDPSTNEKLFF. CDR3 DNA: TGTGCCAGCAGATCCGGGACGGGGGATCCCTCAACTAATGAAAAACTGTTTTTT. The rearrangement uses TRBV2 and TRBJ1-4, with a possible D match to TRBD1 (5 bases). CDR1 is SNHLY and CDR2 is FYNNEI in the germline V gene. V was clipped by 6 bases and J by 0 bases, with 20 bases between them. The CDR3 is 18 amino acids. Combining the CDR3 with reference TRBV2 and TRBJ1-4 gives the whole variable domain EPEVTQTPSHQVTQMGQEVILRCVPISNHLYFYWYRQILGQKVEFLVSFYNNEISEKSEIFDDQFSVERPDGSNFTLKIRSTKLEDSAMYFCASRSGTGDPSTNEKLFFGSGTQLSVL.

In its sample, this clonotype was seen a few times. This sequence joins TRBV7-9 and TRBJ1-6; TRBD1 matches 7 bases. The germline V gene encodes CDR1 SEHNR and CDR2 FQNEAQ (reference sequence). The length of the CDR3 is 16 residues. The V segment lost 5 bases and the J segment 5 bases; nucleotides outside the gene matches: 9. CDR3 amino acids: CASSPLGGTDNSPLHF. The DNA of the CDR3 is TGTGCCAGCAGCCCTTTAGGAGGGACAGATAATTCACCCCTCCACTTT.

V gene TRBV20-1 combines with J gene TRBJ2-7, with 8 positions matching TRBD1. Germline V gene data show CDR1 as DFQATT and CDR2 as SNEGSKA (reference sequence). Trimming removed 4 bases from V and 7 bases from J; junction bases left unmatched: 15. This CDR3 has 15 residues. The CDR3 DNA sequence: TGCAGTGCTACCCTTACGGGACAGGCACTTTGGGAGCAGTACGTC. Its translation: CSATLTGQALWEQYV.

The chain links TRBV5-6 to TRBJ1-6; tentative D call: TRBD1 (6 bases). The ends were cut back, 2 bases at V and 10 bases at J, with 13 bases in the middle. The CDR3 is 14 amino acids. Germline CDR1 reads SGHDT; CDR2 reads YYEEEE. The CDR3 DNA reads TGTGCCAGCAGCTTAACAGGGATTTGGTCACCCCTCCACTTT. Translation: CASSLTGIWSPLHF.

The rearrangement uses TRBV15 and TRBJ1-2, with 8 bases lining up with TRBD1. The CDR3 is 15 residues long. V lost 5 bases and J lost 3; bases outside the gene matches: 8. The germline V gene encodes CDR1 LNHNV and CDR2 YYDKDF (reference sequence). CDR3 loop: CATSGWTGSDYGYTF. CDR3 bases: TGTGCCACCAGCGGATGGACAGGGTCGGACTATGGCTACACCTTC.

Details on this clonotype: A much larger clone differs from this one at a single base, so this may be a read error. The rearrangement links TRBV11-2 to TRBJ1-1, with TRBD1 matching 7 bases. The germline gives CDR1 SGHAT, CDR2 FQNNGV. CDR3 length: 14 residues. V lost 4 bases and J lost 3; bases outside the gene matches: 5. CDR3 residues: CASSWAGQDTEAFF. The CDR3 DNA reads as TGTGCCAGCAGCTGGGCAGGACAGGACACTGAAGCTTTCTTT.

This chain connects TRBV27 to TRBJ2-1, with TRBD2 matching 7 bases. V trimming: 1 base; J trimming: 10 bases; junction bases outside the gene matches: 7. CDR1 and CDR2 from the germline V gene are MNHEY and SMNVEV (reference sequence). CDR3 length: 14 amino acids. The CDR3 loop is CASSLFGGSGEQFF. CDR3 nucleotide sequence: TGTGCCAGCAGTTTATTCGGCGGGAGTGGAGAGCAGTTCTTC.

For the CDR3, the DNA is TGTGGCGGGGGGGGCCGGGATGTCTATGGCTACACCTTC. This sequence encodes CGGGGRDVYGYTF. The chain is built from TRBV7-9 and TRBJ1-2; a weak D match, TRBD1 (6 bases). Germline values: CDR1 SEHNR, CDR2 FQNEAQ (reference sequence). There are 13 residues in the CDR3. The variable domain in full, with the rest retrieved from reference TRBV7-9 and TRBJ1-2, is DTGVSQNPRHKITKRGQNVTFRCDPISEHNRLYWYRQTLGQGPEFLTYFQNEAQLEKSRLLSDRFSAERPKGSFSTLEIQRTEQGDSAMYLCGGGGRDVYGYTFGSGTRLTVV.

This clonotype was seen a few times. Written as DNA, the CDR3 is TGCAGCGCCGGGACTAGCGGCCACCTCGGAATGGGGGAGCAGTACGTC. This encodes CSAGTSGHLGMGEQYV. The chain links TRBV29-1 to TRBJ2-7; 11 bases map to TRBD2. Germline V gene lookup returns CDR1 SQVTM and CDR2 ANQGSEA. The CDR3 loop spans 16 amino acids. Trimming took 7 bases from V and 7 from J; bases not matched to a gene: 18.

The chain combines TRBV7-9 with TRBJ1-1; D not resolved. V was clipped by 2 bases and J by 7 bases, with 8 bases between them. CDR3 length equals 12 residues. Germline CDR1 SEHNR, CDR2 FQNEAQ (reference sequence). In nucleotides, the CDR3 is TGTGCCAGCAGCTTAACTGGTGGTGAAGCTTTCTTT. It yields the protein CASSLTGGEAFF.

The chain has TRBV5-6 and TRBJ2-7; a possible D gene is TRBD1 (7 bases). The CDR3 contains 17 residues. Trimming cost V 1 base and J 4 bases, with 21 bases left between them. CDR1 and CDR2 from the germline V gene are SGHDT and YYEEEE. CDR3: CASSLWFVEGAVYEQYF. CDR3 nucleotides: TGTGCCAGCAGCTTGTGGTTCGTGGAGGGGGCAGTATACGAGCAGTACTTC.

The chain links TRBV19 to TRBJ1-1; D is unclear. From germline, CDR1 is LNHDA and CDR2 SQIVND (reference sequence). Between the trimmed V and J ends, which lost 10 bases and 1 base, there was a span of 13 bases. This CDR3 spans 13 amino acids. The CDR3 here is CATQEGTNTEAFF. The CDR3 DNA sequence: TGTGCCACTCAGGAGGGAACGAACACTGAAGCTTTCTTT.

The chain carries TRBV9 and TRBJ2-5; 11 bases fit TRBD2. There are 16 residues in the CDR3. Germline CDR1 and CDR2: SGDLS and YYNGEE. J gave up 1 base and V 4 bases, and 6 bases lay outside the gene matches. The CDR3 nucleotides read TGTGCCAGCAGCTCCCGACTAGCGGGATCCCAAGAGACCCAGTACTTC. This translates into CASSSRLAGSQETQYF.

This clonotype has at least ten counts. The V and J genes are TRBV4-2 and TRBJ1-6; D is unclear. Germline V gene data show CDR1 as LGHNA and CDR2 as YNFKEQ. This CDR3 contains 13 residues. Trimming removed 4 bases from V and 10 bases from J, with 11 bases in between. CDR3 DNA sequence: TGTGCCAGCAGCCTCACGGGGAGATCACCCCTCCACTTT. This encodes CASSLTGRSPLHF.

The V call is TRBV28, the J call TRBJ2-3; possibly TRBD2 for D (5 bases). Germline V gene lookup returns CDR1 MDHEN and CDR2 SYDVKM. The V end was cut by 3 bases, the J end by 0 bases, with 13 bases between. The CDR3 is made up of 16 amino acids. The DNA for the CDR3 is TGTGCCAGCAGTTTGACCCCTGGCGGGAGCACAGATACGCAGTATTTT. It codes for CASSLTPGGSTDTQYF.

The chain links TRBV20-1 to TRBJ2-1; TRBD2 agrees at 14 bases. The V gene's germline CDR1 is DFQATT and CDR2 SNEGSKA (reference sequence). The CDR3 is made up of 18 amino acids. V shed 0 bases, J shed 2 bases, and the junction held 6 bases outside the gene matches. CDR3 protein: CSARERTSGRPTYNEQFF. Written as DNA, the CDR3 is TGCAGTGCTAGAGAAAGGACTAGCGGGAGGCCGACCTACAATGAGCAGTTCTTC.

The chain couples TRBV20-1 to TRBJ2-1, with 12 nucleotides matching TRBD2. This CDR3 has 18 amino acids. Germline lookup yields CDR1 DFQATT and CDR2 SNEGSKA (reference sequence). Trimming took 1 base from V and 0 from J; bases not matched to a gene: 7. CDR3 DNA: TGCAGTGCTAGAGTGGCTAGCGGGAGGGAGAGCTCCTACAATGAGCAGTTCTTC. Protein sequence: CSARVASGRESSYNEQFF.

There are many counts of this clonotype. V gene TRBV12-3 or TRBV12-4 combines with J gene TRBJ1-4; no reliable D call. Trimming pared 4 bases from V and 2 bases from J, leaving 8 bases between. The CDR3 runs 14 residues. Written as DNA, the CDR3 is TGTGCCAGCAGTTCTGCGGGGACTAATGAAAAACTGTTTTTT. This gives the protein CASSSAGTNEKLFF.